This T cell receptor (beta chain) was profiled in a study of T cell responses to AZD1222 COVID-19 vaccine. Study information: Second-dose schedules of about 4 or about 12 weeks were combined. Points from the study as a whole: Donors were mostly white British, more females; clonal diversity possibly underestimated. Among vaccine-associated CD4 TCRs, coverage spanned spike, with dominance at 160-218 and 743-854.

Sequencing used immunoSEQ multiplex PCR; TCRdb keeps in-frame clones, though not all of them. The sample lists around 110,000 clones, just over 85% seen once, with approximately 9.6% in the top ten. Germline-derived CDR1 and CDR2 are MNHEY and SVGAGI. Trimming shortened V by 4 bases and J by 6 bases, and 12 bases separated the two germline ends. The CDR3 totals 13 residues. Worth noting for this clone: Its antigen is still unknown.

This sequence joins TRBV6-5 and TRBJ1-1, with unresolved D. This TCR was recovered from an adult in good health. The material sequenced was peripheral blood, taken on day 0 of AZD1222 vaccination. In nucleotides, the CDR3 is TGTGCCAGCAGTTTTAGAGAAGGCGCTGAAGCTTTCTTT. Protein product: CASSFREGAEAFF.